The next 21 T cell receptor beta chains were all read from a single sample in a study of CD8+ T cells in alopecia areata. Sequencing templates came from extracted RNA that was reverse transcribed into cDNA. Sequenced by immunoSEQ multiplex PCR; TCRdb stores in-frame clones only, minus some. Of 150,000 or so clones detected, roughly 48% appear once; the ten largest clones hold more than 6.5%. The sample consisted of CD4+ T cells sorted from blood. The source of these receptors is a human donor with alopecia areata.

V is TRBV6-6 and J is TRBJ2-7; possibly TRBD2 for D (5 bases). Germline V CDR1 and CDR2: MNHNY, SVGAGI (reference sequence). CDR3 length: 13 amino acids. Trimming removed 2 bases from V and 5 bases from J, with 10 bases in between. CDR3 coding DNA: TGTGCCAGCAGTTACCTCGGGGTGCACGAGCAGTACTTC. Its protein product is CASSYLGVHEQYF.

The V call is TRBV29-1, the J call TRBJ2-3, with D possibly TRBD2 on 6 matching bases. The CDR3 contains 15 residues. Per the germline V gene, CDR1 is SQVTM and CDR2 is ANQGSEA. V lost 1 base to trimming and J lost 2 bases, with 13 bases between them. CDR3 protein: CSVEALALNTDTQYF. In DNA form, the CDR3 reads TGCAGCGTTGAAGCACTAGCACTGAACACAGATACGCAGTATTTT.

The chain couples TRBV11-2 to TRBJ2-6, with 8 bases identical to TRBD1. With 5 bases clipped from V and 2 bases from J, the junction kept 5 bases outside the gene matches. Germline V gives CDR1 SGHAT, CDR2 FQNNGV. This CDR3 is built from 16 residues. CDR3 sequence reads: CASSLAGGAGANVLTF. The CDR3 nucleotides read TGTGCCAGCAGCCTAGCAGGGGGCGCTGGGGCCAACGTCCTGACTTTC. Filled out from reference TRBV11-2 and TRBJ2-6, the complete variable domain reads EAGVAQSPRYKIIEKRQSVAFWCNPISGHATLYWYQQILGQGPKLLIQFQNNGVVDDSQLPKDRFSAERLKGVDSTLKIQPAKLEDSAVYLCASSLAGGAGANVLTFGAGSRLTVL.

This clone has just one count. This chain's CDR3 is CASSLSGGEQFF. As DNA, the CDR3 is TGCGCCAGCAGCCTTAGCGGAGGCGAGCAGTTCTTC. The gene calls are TRBV5-1 and TRBJ2-1; D perhaps matches TRBD2 (6 bases). V gave up 4 bases and J gave up 10 bases, with 12 bases separating them. From germline, CDR1 is SGHRS and CDR2 YFSETQ. The CDR3 extends over 12 amino acids. Full variable domain (rest looked up from reference TRBV5-1 and TRBJ2-1): KAGVTQTPRYLIKTRGQQVTLSCSPISGHRSVSWYQQTPGQGLQFLFEYFSETQRNKGNFPGRFSGRQFSNSRSEMNVSTLELGDSALYLCASSLSGGEQFFGPGTRLTVL.

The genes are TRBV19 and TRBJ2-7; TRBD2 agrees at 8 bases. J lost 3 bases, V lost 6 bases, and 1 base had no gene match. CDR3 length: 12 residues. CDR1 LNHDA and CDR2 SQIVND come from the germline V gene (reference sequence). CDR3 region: CASSTSGYEQYF. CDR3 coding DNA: TGTGCCAGTAGCACTAGCGGCTACGAGCAGTACTTC.

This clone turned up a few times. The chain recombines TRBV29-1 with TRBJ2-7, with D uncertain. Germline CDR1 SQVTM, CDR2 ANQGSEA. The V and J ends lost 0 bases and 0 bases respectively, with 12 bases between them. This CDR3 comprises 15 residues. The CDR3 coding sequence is TGCAGCGTTGAAGATCGGACGCCGGGCTCCTACGAGCAGTACTTC. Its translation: CSVEDRTPGSYEQYF.

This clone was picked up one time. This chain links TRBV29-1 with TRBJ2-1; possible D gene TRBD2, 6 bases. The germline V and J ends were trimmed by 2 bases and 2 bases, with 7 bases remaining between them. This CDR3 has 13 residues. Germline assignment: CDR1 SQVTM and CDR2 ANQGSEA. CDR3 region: CSVERGTYNEQFF. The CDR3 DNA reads TGCAGCGTTGAACGGGGGACCTACAATGAGCAGTTCTTC.

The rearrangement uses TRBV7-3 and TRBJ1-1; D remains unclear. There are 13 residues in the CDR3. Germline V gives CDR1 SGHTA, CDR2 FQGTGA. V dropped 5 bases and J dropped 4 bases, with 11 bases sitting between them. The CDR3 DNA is TGTGCCAGCAGCCCTGGCGGGGTCACTGAAGCTTTCTTT. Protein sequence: CASSPGGVTEAFF.

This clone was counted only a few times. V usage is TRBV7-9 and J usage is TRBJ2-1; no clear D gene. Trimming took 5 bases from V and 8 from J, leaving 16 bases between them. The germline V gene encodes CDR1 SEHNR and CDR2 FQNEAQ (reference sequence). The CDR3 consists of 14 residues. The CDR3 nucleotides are TGTGCCAGCAGCCCCCTGGGCGGCTGGGATGAGCAGTTCTTC. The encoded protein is CASSPLGGWDEQFF.

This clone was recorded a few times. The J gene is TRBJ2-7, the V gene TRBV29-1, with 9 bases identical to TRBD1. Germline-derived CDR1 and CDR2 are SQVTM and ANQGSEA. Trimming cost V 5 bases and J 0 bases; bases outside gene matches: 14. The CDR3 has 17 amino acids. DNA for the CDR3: TGCAGCGTTCTACCACGTGCCGGGACAGGGCTCTCCTACGAGCAGTACTTC. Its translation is CSVLPRAGTGLSYEQYF.

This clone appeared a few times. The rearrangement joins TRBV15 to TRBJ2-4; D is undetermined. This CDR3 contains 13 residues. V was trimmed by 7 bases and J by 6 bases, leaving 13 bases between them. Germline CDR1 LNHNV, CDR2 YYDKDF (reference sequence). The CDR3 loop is CATTPLGGNIQYF. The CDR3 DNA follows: TGTGCCACCACCCCGTTAGGTGGAAACATTCAGTACTTC.

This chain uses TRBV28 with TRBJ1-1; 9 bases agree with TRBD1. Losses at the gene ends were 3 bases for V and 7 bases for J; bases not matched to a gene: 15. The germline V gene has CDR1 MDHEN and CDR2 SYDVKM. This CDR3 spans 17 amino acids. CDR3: CASSFLTGTGNSDEAFF. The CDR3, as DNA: TGTGCCAGCAGTTTCCTAACCGGGACAGGGAACTCCGATGAAGCTTTCTTT.

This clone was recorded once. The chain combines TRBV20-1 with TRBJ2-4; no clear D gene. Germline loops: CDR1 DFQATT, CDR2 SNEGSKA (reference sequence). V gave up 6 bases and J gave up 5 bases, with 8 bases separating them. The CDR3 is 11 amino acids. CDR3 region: CSASPENIQYF. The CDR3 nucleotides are TGCAGTGCCAGTCCAGAAAACATTCAGTACTTC.

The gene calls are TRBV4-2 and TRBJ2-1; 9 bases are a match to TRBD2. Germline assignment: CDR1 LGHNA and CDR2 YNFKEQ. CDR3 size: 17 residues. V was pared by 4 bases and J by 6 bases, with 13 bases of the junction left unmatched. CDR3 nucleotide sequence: TGTGCCAGCAGCCCACTAGGGGCGGGAGGGCCGGTCAATGAGCAGTTCTTC. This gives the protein CASSPLGAGGPVNEQFF.

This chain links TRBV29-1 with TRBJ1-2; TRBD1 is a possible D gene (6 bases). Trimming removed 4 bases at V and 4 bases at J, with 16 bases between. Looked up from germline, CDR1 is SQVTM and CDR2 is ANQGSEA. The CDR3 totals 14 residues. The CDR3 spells CSVAGQQGGYGYTF. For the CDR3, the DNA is TGCAGCGTTGCAGGACAGCAGGGCGGCTATGGCTACACCTTC.

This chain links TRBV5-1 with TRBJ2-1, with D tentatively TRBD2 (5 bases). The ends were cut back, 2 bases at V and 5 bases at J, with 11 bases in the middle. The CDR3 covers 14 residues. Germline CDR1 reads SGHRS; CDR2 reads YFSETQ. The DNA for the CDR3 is TGCGCCAGCAGCTTCAGAGGGAGCGACAATGAGCAGTTCTTC. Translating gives CASSFRGSDNEQFF. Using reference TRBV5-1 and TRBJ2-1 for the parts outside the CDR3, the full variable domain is KAGVTQTPRYLIKTRGQQVTLSCSPISGHRSVSWYQQTPGQGLQFLFEYFSETQRNKGNFPGRFSGRQFSNSRSEMNVSTLELGDSALYLCASSFRGSDNEQFFGPGTRLTVL.

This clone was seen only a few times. The CDR3 is CASSPPLRETQYF. The CDR3 DNA follows: TGTGCCAGCTCACCACCGTTACGAGAGACCCAGTACTTC. The chain employs TRBV18 and TRBJ2-5, with D unclear. Trimming shortened V by 0 bases and J by 4 bases, and 6 bases separated the two germline ends. This CDR3 region has 13 residues. The germline V gene encodes CDR1 KGHSH and CDR2 LQKENI.

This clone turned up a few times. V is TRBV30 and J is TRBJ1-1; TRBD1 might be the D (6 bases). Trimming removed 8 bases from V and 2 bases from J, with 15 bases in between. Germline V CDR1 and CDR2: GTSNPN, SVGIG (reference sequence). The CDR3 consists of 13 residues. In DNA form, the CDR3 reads TGTGCCAGCTACTCACAGGGAAACACTGAAGCTTTCTTT. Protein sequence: CASYSQGNTEAFF.

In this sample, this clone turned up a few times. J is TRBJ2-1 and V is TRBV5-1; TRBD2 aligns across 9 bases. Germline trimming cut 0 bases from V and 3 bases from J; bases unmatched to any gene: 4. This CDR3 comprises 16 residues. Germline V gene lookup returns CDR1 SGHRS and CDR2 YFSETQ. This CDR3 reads CASSLGRLADYNEQFF. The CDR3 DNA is TGCGCCAGCAGCTTGGGGAGACTAGCGGACTACAATGAGCAGTTCTTC.

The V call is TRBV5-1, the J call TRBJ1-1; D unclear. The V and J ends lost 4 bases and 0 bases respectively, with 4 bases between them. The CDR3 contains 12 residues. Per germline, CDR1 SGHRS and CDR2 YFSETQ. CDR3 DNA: TGCGCCAGCAGCGGTATGAACACTGAAGCTTTCTTT. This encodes CASSGMNTEAFF.

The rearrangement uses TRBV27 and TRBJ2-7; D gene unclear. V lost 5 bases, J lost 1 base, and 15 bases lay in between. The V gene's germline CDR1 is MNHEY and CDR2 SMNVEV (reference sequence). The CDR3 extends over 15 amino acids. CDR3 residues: CASSRYPGPSYEQYF. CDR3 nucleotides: TGTGCCAGCAGTCGCTACCCCGGCCCTTCCTACGAGCAGTACTTC.